This T cell receptor (beta chain) was recorded in a study of blood T cells in healthy people across ages (dated by TCRdb to between 2014 and 2017). As for the study more broadly: In model experiments, template switching captured roughly one uniquely barcoded TCR beta cDNA molecule for every two T cells. Using deep sequencing normalized with unique cDNA molecular identifiers, the study measured how TCR beta repertoire diversity changes with age. The donors were split into four age groups: young (average 16 years), middle-aged (over 35), aged (62) and long-lived (under 85). To avoid experimental bias, donors of different ages were distributed randomly across sequencing lanes. The study analyzed two additional independent replicas of 1 million unique cDNA reads from the same blood draw for two donors, one aged 18 to 30 and one aged 80 or older. Results and caveats for the whole study, not just this receptor: Because donor CMV infection status was unknown, age-related changes in expanded clonotypes were potentially confounded. Conclusive comparison of naive and antigen-experienced compartments was prevented by the profiling of bulk unsorted PBMCs. The percentage of naive T cells measured by flow cytometry correlated strongly with observed TCR beta diversity. Compared with the aged group, more naive CD4+ T cells, fewer expanded clones and increased TCR diversity were shown by the long-lived group, suggesting age selection. Estimates of total diversity from one million sequenced T cells were regarded as lower bounds and underestimates. Observed TCR beta diversity per million T cells fell roughly linearly with age, and a significant reduction was already apparent by age roughly 40.

Relative to germline, V is 7 bases shorter and J is 3 bases shorter, with 12 bases between their ends. The CDR3 spans 13 residues, from the cysteine through the phenylalanine. The only DNA kept is the CDR3, 39 bases in frame from the first base. As encoded in the germline V gene (reference sequence), CDR1 is WNHNN while CDR2 is SYGVQD. For this clonotype: It lacks a known antigen. No clone much larger than this one lies a single base away; base qualities are absent.

Library preparation was by 5' RACE. The sequencing machine was an Illumina HiSeq 2500. A second PCR of 7 to 11 cycles was run with a J-beta primer mix and a sample-barcoded 5' primer. A template-switch 5' adaptor carrying 12 random nucleotides introduced a unique molecular identifier onto each TCR beta cDNA molecule. Each sample yielded at least 3 million CDR3-containing paired-end reads. The Mint cDNA synthesis kit, primed by a TRBC-specific oligonucleotide, was used to synthesize first-strand cDNA from all RNA. Following uracil-DNA glycosylase treatment, all cDNA underwent a first 18-cycle PCR with the universal primers M1SS and BC2_uni_R. As for how the authors treated the data: Each sample was normalized by randomly selecting 1 million high-quality reads, each carrying a distinct molecular identifier. Reads sharing molecular identifiers were discarded rather than binned into consensus sequences. MiTCR, run with a Q25 quality threshold and the strictest error-elimination algorithm, handled CDR3 identification, clonotype clustering and error correction. A nonparametric unseen species model using Euler transformation provided a lower-bound estimate of total TCR beta diversity. The raw public data were reprocessed by TCRdb itself: fastp quality trimming at Q25, MiXCR clonotype calling, in-frame beta chains only. All rows with the same CDR3 protein become a single entry with the most common DNA and genes. TCRdb, rather than the study authors, made the V and J calls. The sample table contains about 1.4 million distinct CDR3 sequences; only one count was recorded for approximately 60% of them. Together, the top ten hold more than 6% of the sample.

The roughly 39 donors, aged about 6 to 100 years, were systemically healthy Caucasian individuals from Russia. Each donor gave about 9.8 milliliters of peripheral blood, drawn into EDTA-treated Vacutainer tubes. Ficoll-Paque density-gradient centrifugation was used to isolate PBMCs, with at least 6.5 million per sample. Trizol reagent was used to extract total RNA from PBMCs, with at least 6 micrograms per sample. The percentages of naive CD45RAhigh/CD27high T cells were determined by flow cytometry on a PBMC aliquot from every donor. The chain is assembled from TRBV10-1 and TRBJ1-1, with the D gene call left open. Sequencing input: blood. The origin of this receptor is a man aged 18 to 29 in good health. The nucleotide sequence is TGCGCCAGCAAGAAGTCGCAGGACACTGAAGCTTTCTTT. Translated, it reads CASKKSQDTEAFF.